The entry that follows covers one TCR beta chain sequence. Using immunoSEQ multiplex PCR, the repertoire was profiled, and TCRdb retains in-frame clones only, with some absent. The data contain 800,000 or so clones, about 97% of them seen just once; the ten biggest clones take up under 0.25%. These data come from a study of shared clonotypes between healthy human individuals. Germline V gene sequence: CDR1 SGHTA, CDR2 FQGNSA. The CDR3 loop spans 15 amino acids. Trimming took 2 bases from V and 3 from J, leaving 10 bases between them. The naive CD8 population came from CD45RO-negative cells selected for CCR7, without terminally differentiated effector memory CD45RA+ cells.

V usage is TRBV7-2 and J usage is TRBJ2-2, with D uncertain. The sequenced sample consisted of naive CD8+ T cells sorted from blood. This TCR came from a man aged 25 to 40 in good health. The CDR3, as DNA: TGTGCCAGCAGCTTACATGGAGATGACACCGGGGAGCTGTTTTTT. This translates into CASSLHGDDTGELFF.